This T cell receptor beta chain was retrieved from a study of T cells in narcolepsy. Study at large: Patients with NT1 or NT2 and healthy control donors were enrolled.

The repertoire was sequenced with immunoSEQ multiplex PCR; TCRdb's copy has only in-frame clones and lacks some. The data hold around 13,000 clones, with around nine tenths observed a single time. A word on this clone: As yet, its antigen is unknown.

Study-wide results and caveats: Comparing one patient's CSF and blood CD4+ clonotypes highlighted HCRT- and TRIB2-specific autoreactive clonotypes. Healthy controls reportedly lacked the autoreactive clonotypes serially found in patients' blood. In some patient and control memory CD4+ samples, autoreactive clones were absent.

Material: CD45RA- memory CD4+ T cells from PBMCs. The receptor was derived from a human donor with narcolepsy.

The CDR3: CASSGMKSLTDTQYF. CDR3 bases: TGTGCCAGCAGTGGAATGAAGTCACTCACAGATACGCAGTATTTT. The rearrangement links TRBV2 to TRBJ2-3; no reliable D call. V lost 4 bases to trimming and J lost 2 bases, with 13 bases between them. The CDR3 has 15 amino acids. Germline V gene sequence: CDR1 SNHLY, CDR2 FYNNEI.